This T cell receptor beta chain originates from a study of blood T cell repertoires in COVID-19. Study at large: PBMCs, B-cell-depleted T cells, or T cells provided the cDNA or gDNA that made up the material.

This CDR3 spans 19 amino acids. The junction had 20 bases not matched to a gene; V was cut back by 4 bases and J by 7 bases. Per germline, CDR1 LGHNA and CDR2 YNFKEQ. The assay was immunoSEQ multiplex PCR, and TCRdb's table has in-frame clones only and misses some. Of 100,000 to 150,000 clones listed, less than 85% are singletons. J is TRBJ2-7 and V is TRBV4-2, with 12 bases identical to TRBD2. Sequencing used peripheral blood. The source of this sequence is a man aged 50 to 59 with acute or convalescent COVID-19. CDR3 region: CASSRNSRQGLAGDGEQYF. The CDR3 nucleotides read TGTGCCAGCAGCCGCAACAGCCGGCAGGGACTAGCGGGCGACGGGGAGCAGTACTTC.